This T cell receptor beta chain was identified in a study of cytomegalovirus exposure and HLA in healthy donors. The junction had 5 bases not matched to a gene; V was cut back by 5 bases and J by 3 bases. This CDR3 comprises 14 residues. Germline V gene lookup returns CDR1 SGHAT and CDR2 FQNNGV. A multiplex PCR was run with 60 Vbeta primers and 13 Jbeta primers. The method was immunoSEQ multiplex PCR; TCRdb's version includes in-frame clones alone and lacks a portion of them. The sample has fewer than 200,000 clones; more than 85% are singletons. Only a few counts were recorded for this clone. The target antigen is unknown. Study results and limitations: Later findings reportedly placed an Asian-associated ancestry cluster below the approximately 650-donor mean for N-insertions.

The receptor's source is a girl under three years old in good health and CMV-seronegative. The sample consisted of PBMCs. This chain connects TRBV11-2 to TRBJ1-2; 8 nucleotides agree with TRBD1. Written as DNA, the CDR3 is TGTGCCAGCAGCCCCAGACAGGGGTACTATGGCTACACCTTC. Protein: CASSPRQGYYGYTF. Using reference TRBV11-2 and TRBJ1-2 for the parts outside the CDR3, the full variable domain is EAGVAQSPRYKIIEKRQSVAFWCNPISGHATLYWYQQILGQGPKLLIQFQNNGVVDDSQLPKDRFSAERLKGVDSTLKIQPAKLEDSAVYLCASSPRQGYYGYTFGSGTRLTVV.